Sequencing of this TCR beta chain was carried out in a study of blood T cell repertoires in COVID-19. Study background: Both acute and convalescent COVID-19 samples were obtained from the United States, Italy and Spain. Sources were T cells, B-cell-depleted T cells, or PBMCs; the material itself was cDNA or gDNA.

Per germline, CDR1 SEHNR and CDR2 FQNEAQ (reference sequence). The CDR3 is made up of 15 amino acids. Concerning this clone: The junction departs from the called germline gene at one end, perhaps through a read error.

In the authors' workflow: Researchers report that nucleated cell counts were estimated from reference gene primer amplification. Some clones are missing from TCRdb's copy, which holds only in-frame ones; the method was immunoSEQ multiplex PCR. V and J calls and clone size are those listed in that table; D and trimming were worked out from the DNA. The sample records about 200,000 clones, 75% to 95% being singletons. The chain links TRBV7-9 to TRBJ1-3; D not certain. The source material was peripheral blood. The sequence was obtained from a man aged 50-59 years with acute or convalescent COVID-19. The CDR3 loop reads CASSLAGSSGNTIYF. CDR3 DNA sequence: TGTGCCAGCAGCCTAGCGGGGAGTTCTGGAAACACCATATATTTT.